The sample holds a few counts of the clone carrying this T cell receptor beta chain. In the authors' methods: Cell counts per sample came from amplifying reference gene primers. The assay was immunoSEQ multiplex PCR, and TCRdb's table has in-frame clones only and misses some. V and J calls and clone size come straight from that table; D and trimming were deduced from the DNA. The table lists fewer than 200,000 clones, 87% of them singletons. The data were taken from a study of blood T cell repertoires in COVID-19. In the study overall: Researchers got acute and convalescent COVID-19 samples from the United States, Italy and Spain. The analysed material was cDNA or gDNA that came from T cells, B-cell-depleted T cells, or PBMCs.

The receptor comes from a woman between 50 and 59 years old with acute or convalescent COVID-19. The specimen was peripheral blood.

The CDR3 nucleotides are TGTGCCACCAGCTGGGGACTAGCGGGAGCGCCGGGTGCTAATGAGCAGTTCTTC. Translating gives CATSWGLAGAPGANEQFF. The chain is built from TRBV15 and TRBJ2-1; 14 bases agree with TRBD2. This CDR3 has 18 residues. Looked up from germline, CDR1 is LNHNV and CDR2 is YYDKDF (reference sequence). J was trimmed by 7 bases and V by 5 bases; bases with no gene match: 13. Combining the CDR3 with reference TRBV15 and TRBJ2-1 gives the whole variable domain DAMVIQNPRYQVTQFGKPVTLSCSQTLNHNVMYWYQQKSSQAPKLLFHYYDKDFNNEADTPDNFQSRRPNTSFCFLDIRSPGLGDTAMYLCATSWGLAGAPGANEQFFGPGTRLTVL.